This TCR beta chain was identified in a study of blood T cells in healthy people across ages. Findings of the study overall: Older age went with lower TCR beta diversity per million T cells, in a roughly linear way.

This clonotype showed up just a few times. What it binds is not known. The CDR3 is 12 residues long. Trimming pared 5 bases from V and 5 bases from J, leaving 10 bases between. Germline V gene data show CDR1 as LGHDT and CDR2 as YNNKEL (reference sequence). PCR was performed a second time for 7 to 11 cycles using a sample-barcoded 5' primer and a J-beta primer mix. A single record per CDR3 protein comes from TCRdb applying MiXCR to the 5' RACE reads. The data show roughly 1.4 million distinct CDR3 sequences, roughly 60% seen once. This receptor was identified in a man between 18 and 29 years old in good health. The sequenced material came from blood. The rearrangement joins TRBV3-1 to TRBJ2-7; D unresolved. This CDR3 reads CASSDGAHEQYF. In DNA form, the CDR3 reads TGTGCCAGCAGCGACGGAGCGCACGAGCAGTACTTC.